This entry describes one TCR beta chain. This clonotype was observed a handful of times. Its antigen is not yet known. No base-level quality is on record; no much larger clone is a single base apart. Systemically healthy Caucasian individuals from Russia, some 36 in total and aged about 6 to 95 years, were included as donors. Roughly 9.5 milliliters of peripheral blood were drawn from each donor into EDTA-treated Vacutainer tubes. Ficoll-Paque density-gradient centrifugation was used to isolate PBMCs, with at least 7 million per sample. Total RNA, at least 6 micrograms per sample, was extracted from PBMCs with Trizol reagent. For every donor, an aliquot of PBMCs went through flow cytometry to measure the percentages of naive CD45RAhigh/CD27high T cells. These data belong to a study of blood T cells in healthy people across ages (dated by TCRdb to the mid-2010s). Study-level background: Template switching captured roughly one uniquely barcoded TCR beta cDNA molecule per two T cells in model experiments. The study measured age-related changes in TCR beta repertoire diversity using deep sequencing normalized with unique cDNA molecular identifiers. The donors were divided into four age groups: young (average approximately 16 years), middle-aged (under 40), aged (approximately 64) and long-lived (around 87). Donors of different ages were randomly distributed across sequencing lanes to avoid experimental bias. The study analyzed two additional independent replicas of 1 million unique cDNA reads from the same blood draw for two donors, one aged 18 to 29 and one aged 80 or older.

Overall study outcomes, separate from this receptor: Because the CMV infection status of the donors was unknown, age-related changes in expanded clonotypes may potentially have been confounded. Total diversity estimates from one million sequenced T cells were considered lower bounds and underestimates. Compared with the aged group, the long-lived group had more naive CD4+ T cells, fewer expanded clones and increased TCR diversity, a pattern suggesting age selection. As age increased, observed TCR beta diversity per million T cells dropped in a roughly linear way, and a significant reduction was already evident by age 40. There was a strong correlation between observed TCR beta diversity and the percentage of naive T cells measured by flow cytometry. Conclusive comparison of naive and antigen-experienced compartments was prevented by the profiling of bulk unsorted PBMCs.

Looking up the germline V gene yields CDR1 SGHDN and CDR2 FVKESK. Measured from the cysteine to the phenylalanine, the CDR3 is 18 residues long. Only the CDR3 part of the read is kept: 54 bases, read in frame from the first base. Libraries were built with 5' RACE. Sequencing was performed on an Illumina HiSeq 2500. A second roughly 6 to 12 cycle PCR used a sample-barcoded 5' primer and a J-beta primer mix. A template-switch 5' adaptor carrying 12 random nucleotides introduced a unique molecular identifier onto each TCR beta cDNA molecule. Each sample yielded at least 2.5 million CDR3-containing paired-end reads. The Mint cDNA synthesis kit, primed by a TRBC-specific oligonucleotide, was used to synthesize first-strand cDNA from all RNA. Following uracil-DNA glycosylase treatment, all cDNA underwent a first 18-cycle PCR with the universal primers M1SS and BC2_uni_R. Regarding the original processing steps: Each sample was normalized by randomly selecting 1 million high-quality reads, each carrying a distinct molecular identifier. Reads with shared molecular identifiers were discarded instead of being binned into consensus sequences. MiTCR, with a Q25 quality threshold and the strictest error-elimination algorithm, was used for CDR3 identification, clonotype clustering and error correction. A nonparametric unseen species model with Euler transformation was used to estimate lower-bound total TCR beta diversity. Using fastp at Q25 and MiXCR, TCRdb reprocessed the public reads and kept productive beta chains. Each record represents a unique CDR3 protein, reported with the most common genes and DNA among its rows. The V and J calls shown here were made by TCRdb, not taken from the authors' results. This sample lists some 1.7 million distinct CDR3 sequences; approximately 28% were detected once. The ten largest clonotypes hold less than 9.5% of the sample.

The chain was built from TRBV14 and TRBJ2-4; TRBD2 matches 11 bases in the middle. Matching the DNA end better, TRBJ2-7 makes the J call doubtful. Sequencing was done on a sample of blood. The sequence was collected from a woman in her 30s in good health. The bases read TGTGCCAGCAGCCAGGAGGGGCTAGCGGGAGGCGGGACCTACGAGCAGTACTTC. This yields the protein CASSQEGLAGGGTYEQYF.